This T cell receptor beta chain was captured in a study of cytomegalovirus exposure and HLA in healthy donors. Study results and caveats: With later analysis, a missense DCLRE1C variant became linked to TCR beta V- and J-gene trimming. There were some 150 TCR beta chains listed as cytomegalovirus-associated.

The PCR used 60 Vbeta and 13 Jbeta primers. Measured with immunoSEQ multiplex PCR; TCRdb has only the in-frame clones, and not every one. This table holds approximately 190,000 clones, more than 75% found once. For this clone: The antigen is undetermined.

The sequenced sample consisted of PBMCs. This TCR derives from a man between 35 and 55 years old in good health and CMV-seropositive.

The CDR3 DNA is TGCGCCAGCAGCTTGGCCCGGGGGGCCTCTAATGAAAAACTGTTTTTT. Translated, it gives CASSLARGASNEKLFF. The genes are TRBV5-1 and TRBJ1-4; tentative D call: TRBD1 (6 bases). V lost 0 bases to trimming and J lost 3 bases, with 12 bases between them. Germline assignment: CDR1 SGHRS and CDR2 YFSETQ. This CDR3 is built from 16 residues.